The rows below give T cell receptor beta chains drawn from one sample of a study of control samples from healthy donors and cancer patients. Using immunoSEQ multiplex PCR, the repertoire was profiled, and TCRdb retains in-frame clones only, with some absent. The sample shows some 150,000 clones, about 93% of them seen only once. Material for sequencing was blood. These TCRs come from a man aged 50 to 59 in good health. The CDR3 runs from the conserved cysteine through the conserved F or W.

length,J,V,CDR3
15,TRBJ2-3,TRBV5-1,CASSPYGASTDTQYF
15,TRBJ2-3,TRBV11-2,CASSLDLNRADTQYF
14,TRBJ1-5,TRBV6-1,CASSEPRSNQPQHF
16,TRBJ1-5,TRBV2,CASSNRGPRGNQPQHF
13,TRBJ2-7,TRBV15,CATSRGAGYEQYF
15,TRBJ1-4,TRBV10-3,CAISETGQGGDGLFF
14,TRBJ2-2,TRBV28,CASSGTGSTGELFF
16,TRBJ2-2,TRBV28,CASSPRGGLRTGELFF
13,TRBJ1-4,TRBV5-1,CASSLEQNEKLFF
15,TRBJ1-6,TRBV7-9,CASSSGTPHNSPLHF
18,TRBJ2-7,TRBV10-1,CASSESRLGGLGTYEQYF
19,TRBJ2-5,TRBV19,CASRETGTGGRVYQETQYF
17,TRBJ2-7,TRBV7-9,CASSRRIAGTSGSEQYF
15,TRBJ2-7,TRBV7-3,CASSLTGTVSYEQYF
17,TRBJ2-1,TRBV9,CASSVGRLGGSYNEQFF
16,TRBJ2-1,TRBV13,CASSLGVVNSYNEQFF
12,TRBJ1-1,TRBV18,CASSDRGTEAFF
14,TRBJ1-1,TRBV18,CASSPPGANTEAFF
15,TRBJ1-4,TRBV27,CASSSTPSDYEKLFF
15,TRBJ2-3,TRBV6-5,CASGPEAASTDTQYF
16,TRBJ1-3,TRBV7-9,CASSLEELLSGNTIYF
12,TRBJ1-5,TRBV29-1,CSVGDFNQPQHF
11,TRBJ2-7,TRBV20-1,CSAKQTYEQYF
14,TRBJ1-1,TRBV10-3,CAITETGDGTEAFF
16,TRBJ2-2,TRBV25-1,CATLTSGASNTGELFF
16,TRBJ1-4,TRBV23-1,CASRLIRSRVEEKLFF